This T cell receptor beta chain is from a study of blood T cell repertoires in COVID-19. Germline CDR1 MNHEY, CDR2 SVGAGI. The CDR3 length is 15 residues. The V gene end was trimmed by 2 bases and the J gene end by 3 bases; junction bases not matched to a gene: 7. Here immunoSEQ multiplex PCR was the method, and the copy in TCRdb shows in-frame clones only, minus some. The data contain 45,000 to 55,000 clones, 83% of them seen just once; the ten biggest clones take up roughly 5.6%. This clone was seen once. This TCR was sampled from a human donor in a cohort sampled during active COVID-19. What was sequenced was peripheral blood. The V call is TRBV6-5, the J call TRBJ2-7; 7 nucleotides align to TRBD2. The CDR3 protein is CASSYMGGENYEQYF. The CDR3 nucleotides are TGTGCCAGCAGTTACATGGGGGGGGAGAACTACGAGCAGTACTTC.